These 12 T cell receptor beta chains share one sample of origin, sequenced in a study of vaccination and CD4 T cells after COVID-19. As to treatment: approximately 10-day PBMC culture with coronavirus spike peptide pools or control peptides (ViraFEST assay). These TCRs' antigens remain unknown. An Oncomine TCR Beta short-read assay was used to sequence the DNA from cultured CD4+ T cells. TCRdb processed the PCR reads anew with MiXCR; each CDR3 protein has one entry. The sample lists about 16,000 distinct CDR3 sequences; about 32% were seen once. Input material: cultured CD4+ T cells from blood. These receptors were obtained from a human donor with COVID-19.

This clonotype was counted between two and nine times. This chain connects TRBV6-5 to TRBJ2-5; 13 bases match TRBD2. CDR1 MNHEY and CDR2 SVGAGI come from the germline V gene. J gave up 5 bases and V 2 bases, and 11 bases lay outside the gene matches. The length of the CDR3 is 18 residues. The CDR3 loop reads CASSYRTSGGARLETQYF. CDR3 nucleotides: TGTGCCAGCAGTTACCGTACTAGCGGGGGGGCTAGGCTTGAGACCCAGTACTTC.

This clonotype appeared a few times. The chain's CDR3 is CASSLVLGLYGYTF. CDR3 coding DNA: TGTGCCAGCAGCTTAGTGCTGGGCCTCTATGGCTACACCTTC. The gene calls are TRBV11-2 and TRBJ1-2; D remains ambiguous. V was clipped by 1 base and J by 4 bases, with 10 bases between them. CDR1 is SGHAT, CDR2 FQNNGV, per germline. This CDR3 has 14 residues.

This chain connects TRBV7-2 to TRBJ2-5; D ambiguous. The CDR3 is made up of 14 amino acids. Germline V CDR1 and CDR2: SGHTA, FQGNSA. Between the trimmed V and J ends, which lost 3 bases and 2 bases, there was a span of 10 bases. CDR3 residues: CASSFGFRQETQYF. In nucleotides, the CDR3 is TGTGCCAGCAGCTTCGGGTTTCGGCAAGAGACCCAGTACTTC. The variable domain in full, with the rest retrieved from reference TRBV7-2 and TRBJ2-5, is GAGVSQSPSNKVTEKGKDVELRCDPISGHTALYWYRQSLGQGLEFLIYFQGNSAPDKSGLPSDRFSAERTGGSVSTLTIQRTQQEDSAVYLCASSFGFRQETQYFGPGTRLLVL.

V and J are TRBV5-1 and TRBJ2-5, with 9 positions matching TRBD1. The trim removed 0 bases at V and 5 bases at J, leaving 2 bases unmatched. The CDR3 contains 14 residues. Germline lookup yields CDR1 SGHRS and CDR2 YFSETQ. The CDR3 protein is CASSLVGQGETQYF. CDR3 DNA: TGCGCCAGCAGCTTGGTAGGACAGGGGGAGACCCAGTACTTC.

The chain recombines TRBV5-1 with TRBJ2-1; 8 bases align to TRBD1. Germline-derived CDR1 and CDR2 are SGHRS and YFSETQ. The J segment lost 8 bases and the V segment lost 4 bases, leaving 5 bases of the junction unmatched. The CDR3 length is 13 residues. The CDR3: CASSRQGADEQFF. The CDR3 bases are TGCGCCAGCAGCCGGCAGGGGGCCGATGAGCAGTTCTTC.

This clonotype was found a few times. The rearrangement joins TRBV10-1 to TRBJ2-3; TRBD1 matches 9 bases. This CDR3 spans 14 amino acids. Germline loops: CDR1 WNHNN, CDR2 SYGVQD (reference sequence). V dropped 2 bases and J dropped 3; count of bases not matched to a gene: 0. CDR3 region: CASSEDRGTDTQYF. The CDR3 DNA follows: TGCGCCAGCAGTGAGGACAGGGGGACAGATACGCAGTATTTT.

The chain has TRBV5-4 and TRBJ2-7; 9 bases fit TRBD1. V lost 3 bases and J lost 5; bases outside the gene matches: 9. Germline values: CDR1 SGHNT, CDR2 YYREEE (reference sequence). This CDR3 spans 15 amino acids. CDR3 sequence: CASSSPGTGSHEQYF. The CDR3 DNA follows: TGTGCCAGCAGCTCCCCCGGGACAGGGAGCCACGAGCAGTACTTC.

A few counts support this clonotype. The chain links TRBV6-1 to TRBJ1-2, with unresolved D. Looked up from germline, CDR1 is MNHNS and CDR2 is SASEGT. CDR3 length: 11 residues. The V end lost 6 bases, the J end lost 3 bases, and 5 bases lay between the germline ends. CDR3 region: CASRKDYGYTF. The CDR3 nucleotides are TGTGCCAGCAGGAAGGACTATGGCTACACCTTC.

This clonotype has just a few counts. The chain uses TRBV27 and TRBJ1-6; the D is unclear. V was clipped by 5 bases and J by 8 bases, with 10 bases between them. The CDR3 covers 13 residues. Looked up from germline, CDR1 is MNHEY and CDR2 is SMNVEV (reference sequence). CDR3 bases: TGTGCCAGCAGTGGGCCAGGTTATTCACCCCTCCACTTT. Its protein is CASSGPGYSPLHF.

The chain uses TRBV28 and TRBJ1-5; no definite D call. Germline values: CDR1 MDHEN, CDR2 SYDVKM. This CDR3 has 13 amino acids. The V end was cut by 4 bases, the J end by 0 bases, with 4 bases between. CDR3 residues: CASSSDSNQPQHF. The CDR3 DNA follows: TGTGCCAGCAGTTCCGATAGCAATCAGCCCCAGCATTTT.

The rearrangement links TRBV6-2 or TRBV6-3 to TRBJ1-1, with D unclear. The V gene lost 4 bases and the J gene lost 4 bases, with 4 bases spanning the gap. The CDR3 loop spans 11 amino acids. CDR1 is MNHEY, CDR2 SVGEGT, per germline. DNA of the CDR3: TGTGCCAGCAGTTGGGGCACTGAAGCTTTCTTT. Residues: CASSWGTEAFF.

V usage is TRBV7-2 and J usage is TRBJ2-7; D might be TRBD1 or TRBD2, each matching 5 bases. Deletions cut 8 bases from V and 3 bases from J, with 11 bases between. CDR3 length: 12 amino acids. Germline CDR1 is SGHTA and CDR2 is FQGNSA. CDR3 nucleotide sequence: TGTGCCAGCGGGGGAGCGAGCTACGAGCAGTACTTC. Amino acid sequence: CASGGASYEQYF.